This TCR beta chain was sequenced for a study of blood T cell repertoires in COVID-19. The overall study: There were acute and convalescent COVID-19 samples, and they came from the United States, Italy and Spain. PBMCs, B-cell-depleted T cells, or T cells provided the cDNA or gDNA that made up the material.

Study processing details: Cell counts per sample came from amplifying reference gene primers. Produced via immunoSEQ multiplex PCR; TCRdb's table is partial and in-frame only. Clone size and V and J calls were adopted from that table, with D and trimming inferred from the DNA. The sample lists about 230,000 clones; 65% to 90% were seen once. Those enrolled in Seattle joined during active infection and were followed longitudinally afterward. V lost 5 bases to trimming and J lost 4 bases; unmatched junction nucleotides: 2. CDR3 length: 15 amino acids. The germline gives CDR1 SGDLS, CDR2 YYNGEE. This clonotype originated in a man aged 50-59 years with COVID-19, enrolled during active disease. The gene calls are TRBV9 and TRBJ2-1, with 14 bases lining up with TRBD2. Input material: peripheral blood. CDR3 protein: CASSGLAGGYNEQFF. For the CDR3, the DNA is TGTGCCAGCAGTGGACTAGCGGGGGGTTACAATGAGCAGTTCTTC.